What follows are 2 T cell receptor beta chains derived from one specimen sequenced in a study of Graves' ophthalmopathy and Graves' hyperthyroidism. TCR beta CDR3 regions were amplified from RNA transcripts. First-round RT-PCR relied on HTBI primers, and a second-round multiplex PCR came next. TCRdb fed the multiplex PCR reads into MiXCR, producing one record per CDR3 protein. The repertoire includes 300,000 to 500,000 distinct CDR3 sequences, approximately 15% of them detected once, and 5.5% to 7% sits in the top ten. Sequenced material: peripheral blood. The receptor source for this set is a young woman with stable Graves' hyperthyroidism.

This clonotype was seen repeatedly, ten times or more. This sequence joins TRBV14 and TRBJ2-7; D uncertain. CDR1 is SGHDN, CDR2 FVKESK, per germline. Trimming took off 0 bases at V and 4 bases at J, with 13 bases between the two ends. The CDR3 runs to 15 residues. The DNA for the CDR3 is TGTGCCAGCAGCCAAGACCCTATTTTATCGTACGAGCAGTACTTC. Translated, it gives CASSQDPILSYEQYF.

The sample holds many counts of this clonotype. CDR3 DNA sequence: TGTGCCACGACGGGCTCCTATAATTCACCCCTCCACTTT. Translating it yields CATTGSYNSPLHF. The chain combines TRBV15 with TRBJ1-6; D is uncertain. Germline V gene data show CDR1 as LNHNV and CDR2 as YYDKDF (reference sequence). The CDR3 is 13 amino acids. V dropped 9 bases and J dropped 0 bases, with 6 bases sitting between them. The full variable domain, in which reference TRBV15 and TRBJ1-6 provide the parts outside the CDR3, is DAMVIQNPRYQVTQFGKPVTLSCSQTLNHNVMYWYQQKSSQAPKLLFHYYDKDFNNEADTPDNFQSRRPNTSFCFLDIRSPGLGDTAMYLCATTGSYNSPLHFGNGTRLTVT.